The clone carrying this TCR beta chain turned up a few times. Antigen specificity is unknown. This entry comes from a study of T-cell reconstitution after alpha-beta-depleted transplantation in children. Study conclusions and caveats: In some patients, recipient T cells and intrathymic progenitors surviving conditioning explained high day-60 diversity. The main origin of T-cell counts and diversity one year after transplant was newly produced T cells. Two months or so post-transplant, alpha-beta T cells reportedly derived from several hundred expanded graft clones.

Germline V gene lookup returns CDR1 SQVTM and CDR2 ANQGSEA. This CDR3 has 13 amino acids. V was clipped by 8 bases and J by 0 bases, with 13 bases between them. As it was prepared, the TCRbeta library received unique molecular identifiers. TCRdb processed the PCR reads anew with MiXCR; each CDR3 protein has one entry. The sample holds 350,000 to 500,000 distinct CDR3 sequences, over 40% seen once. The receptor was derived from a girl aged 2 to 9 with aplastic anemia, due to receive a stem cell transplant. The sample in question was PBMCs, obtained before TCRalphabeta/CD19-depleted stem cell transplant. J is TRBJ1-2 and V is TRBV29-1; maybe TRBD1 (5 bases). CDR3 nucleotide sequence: TGCAGCTCCTCGCAAGGGGCTAACTATGGCTACACCTTC. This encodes CSSSQGANYGYTF.